These T cell receptor beta chains were read from a single sample in a study of blood T cell repertoires in COVID-19. Sequencing used immunoSEQ multiplex PCR; TCRdb keeps in-frame clones, though not all of them. Of hundreds of thousands of clones listed, approximately 90% are singletons. Sequencing was performed on PBMCs or T cells enriched from blood (not recorded which). These receptors were obtained from a man in his fifties or sixties who had been exposed to COVID-19. CDR3s include the opening cysteine and the closing phenylalanine or tryptophan. The D gene is left open where the match is weak. Clone size, where shown, is once, few, many, or a class for clones that have expanded.

. . TRBJ1-1 TRBV3-1/TRBV3-2 TGTGCCAGCAGCCGACGAGAGTTGGGACACCTCTTGTGGAACACTGAAGCTTTCTTT CASSRRELGHLLWNTEAFF
. . TRBJ1-1 TRBV27 TGTGCCAGCAGTTTCGGGGTAAGCACTGAAGCTTTCTTT CASSFGVSTEAFF
few . TRBJ1-6 TRBV19 TGTGCCAGTAGTGCTCGGAACAGGCCATCCAATTCACCCCTCCACTTT CASSARNRPSNSPLHF
. TRBD1 TRBJ2-1 TRBV7-3 TGTGCCAGCAGCCCTACAGGGGACTCCTACAATGAGCAGTTCTTC CASSPTGDSYNEQFF
. TRBD1 TRBJ2-4 TRBV5-1 TGCGCCAGCAGCCGGACAGGGGGCGATGGCAAAAACATTCAGTACTTC CASSRTGGDGKNIQYF
few . TRBJ2-6 TRBV6-6 TGTGCCAGCAGTTACGGGGAGAGCTCTGGGGCCAACGTCCTGACTTTC CASSYGESSGANVLTF
. TRBD2 TRBJ2-7 TRBV27 TGTGCCAGCAGTCTACTAGCGGGTGACTCCTACGAGCAGTACTTC CASSLLAGDSYEQYF
. TRBD2 TRBJ2-2 TRBV7-3 TGTGCCAGCAGCTTAGCGGGAGGAAACACCGGGGAGCTGTTTTTT CASSLAGGNTGELFF
. TRBD2 TRBJ2-1 TRBV30 TGTGCCTGGAGCCAGTCGGGGAGGGAGTTCTTC CAWSQSGREFF
. . TRBJ1-1 TRBV19 TGTGCCAGTAGTTCAGGCAAATGGGAGGTCTTCTTT CASSSGKWEVFF
. . TRBJ1-1 TRBV15 TGTGCCACCAGCAGAGAGAAGGGGAGGGCTGAAGCTTTCTTT CATSREKGRAEAFF
. . TRBJ1-1 TRBV5-6 TGTGCCAGCAGCTTGGAGGACAGAAACACTGAAGCTTTCTTT CASSLEDRNTEAFF
. TRBD1 TRBJ2-6 TRBV5-1 TGCGCCAGCGTCGGCGGGACAGGGCCTGGGGCCAACGTCCTGACTTTC CASVGGTGPGANVLTF
. . TRBJ1-2 TRBV28 TGTGCCAGCAGTCAAGGGGGCTATGGCTACACCTTC CASSQGGYGYTF
. TRBD2 TRBJ2-2 TRBV28 TGTGCCAGCAGTTTACTAACTAGCGGGTGGAACACCGGGGAGCTGTTTTTT CASSLLTSGWNTGELFF
. TRBD2 TRBJ2-5 TRBV24-1 TGTGCCACCAGTGACCCGGGACTAGCGGAAGGGCAAGAGACCCAGTACTTC CATSDPGLAEGQETQYF
. TRBD1 TRBJ1-1 TRBV11-3 TGTGCCAGCAGCTTGGATCTATCGATAAGGGGGCTATGGACTGAAGCTTTCTTT CASSLDLSIRGLWTEAFF
. . TRBJ1-6 TRBV5-1 TGCGCCAGCAGACAAACCGGGACACCGAATAATTCACCCCTCCACTTT CASRQTGTPNNSPLHF
. TRBD1 TRBJ1-5 TRBV27 TGTGCCAGCAGACAGGGGGCACGGCAGCCCCAGCATTTT CASRQGARQPQHF
. TRBD1 TRBJ2-7 TRBV9 TGTGCCAGCAGCGTATCAGGGGGCAACGGCCCCCAGTACTTC CASSVSGGNGPQYF
. TRBD2 TRBJ2-5 TRBV9 TGTGCCAGCAGCACTAACCCTAGCGGGGGTCAAGAGACCCAGTACTTC CASSTNPSGGQETQYF
. . TRBJ2-1 TRBV2 TGTGCCAGCAGAACCCTAGGGGTACATGAGCAGTTCTTC CASRTLGVHEQFF
. TRBD2 TRBJ2-4 TRBV19 TGTGCCAGTGGGGGACTAAGCGGGGTAAAAGCCAAAAACATTCAGTACTTC CASGGLSGVKAKNIQYF
. . TRBJ1-2 TRBV19 TGTGCCAGTATGGGCGCGGGTCCGGGCCATGGCTACACCTTC CASMGAGPGHGYTF
. TRBD1 TRBJ1-1 TRBV5-1 TGCGCCAGCAGCTCCCAGGGGGGTGAGGGGGAAGCTTTCTTT CASSSQGGEGEAFF
. . TRBJ1-5 TRBV6-1 TGTGCCAGCAGTGAAGCTCACAGGGTGGGTCAGCCCCAGCATTTT CASSEAHRVGQPQHF
. . TRBJ2-1 TRBV4-2 TGTGCCAGCAGCCAAGAAGAATCCTTCGGGGAGCAGTTCTTC CASSQEESFGEQFF
. TRBD1 TRBJ2-2 TRBV28 TGTGCCAGCACTTCGGGACAGGGGACCGGGGAGCTGTTTTTT CASTSGQGTGELFF
once TRBD1 TRBJ1-5 TRBV3-1/TRBV3-2 TGTGCCAGCAGCTGGGGACAGTCCTATCAGCCCCAGCATTTT CASSWGQSYQPQHF
. . TRBJ1-1 TRBV4-2 TGTGCCAGCAGCCAAACTAAGAACACTGAAGCTTTCTTT CASSQTKNTEAFF
. TRBD1 TRBJ1-2 TRBV10-3 TGTGCCATCAGACCGGGACAGGGGATCCTGGGGTATGGCTACACCTTC CAIRPGQGILGYGYTF
. TRBD1 TRBJ1-2 TRBV28 TGTGCCAGCAGGGAACAGGGGTATTATGGCTACACCTTC CASREQGYYGYTF
. TRBD1 TRBJ2-5 TRBV27 TGTGCCAGCAGTTTAATACAGGGGGAGACCCAGTACTTC CASSLIQGETQYF
. . TRBJ1-1 TRBV18 TGTGCCAGCTCACAGGGAGTGAACACTGAAGCTTTCTTT CASSQGVNTEAFF
. . TRBJ1-3 TRBV7-9 TGTGCCAGCAGCCGTTACAGGTCCTCTGGAAACACCATATATTTT CASSRYRSSGNTIYF
. TRBD1 TRBJ2-7 TRBV28 TGTGCCAGCAGCTCCCTCGGTGAAGGGGGCGGCTACGAGCAGTACTTC CASSSLGEGGGYEQYF
. TRBD2 TRBJ2-3 TRBV9 TGTGCCAGCAGCGCGATGGGCGGGGGAAACACAGATACGCAGTATTTT CASSAMGGGNTDTQYF
. . TRBJ1-1 TRBV6-2/TRBV6-3 TGTGCCAGCAGTCCCTTGGGGCTAACCGCGGGGACTGAAGCTTTCTTT CASSPLGLTAGTEAFF
. TRBD2 TRBJ2-1 TRBV9 TGTGCCAGCAGCGTAGTCGGGACTAGCGCTAATGAGCAGTTCTTC CASSVVGTSANEQFF
. . TRBJ2-2 TRBV6-5 TGTGCCAGCAGGTTGAGCCCGAACACCGGGGAGCTGTTTTTT CASRLSPNTGELFF
. . TRBJ1-1 TRBV6-5 TGTGCCAGCAGTTATAATTGGGCAGGGAACACTGAAGCTTTCTTT CASSYNWAGNTEAFF
. . TRBJ1-2 TRBV5-1 TGCGCCAGCAGCTTACTAGGACCACAGCTCGGACATGGCTACACCTTC CASSLLGPQLGHGYTF